One and the same sample provided the 15 T cell receptor beta chains below, sequenced in a study of shared clonotypes between healthy human individuals. This table comes from immunoSEQ multiplex PCR, and its TCRdb copy is limited to in-frame clones, with some not included. Among 98,000 or so clones listed, roughly 70% were seen once. Sequencing was performed on memory CD8+ T cells sorted from blood. Subset here: CD45RO+ cells pooled with CCR7-negative TemRA cells. These receptors all stem from a woman under 40 in good health.

This clone has a count of ten or more. The rearrangement uses TRBV27 and TRBJ2-2; the D gene is possibly TRBD2 (6 bases). Germline CDR1 and CDR2: MNHEY and SMNVEV (reference sequence). The CDR3 extends over 16 amino acids. V was clipped by 3 bases and J by 3 bases, with 14 bases between them. The CDR3 sequence: CASSFTGDGDTGELFF. The CDR3 nucleotides are TGTGCCAGCAGTTTTACGGGAGACGGGGACACCGGGGAGCTGTTTTTT.

This clone was recorded once. V gene TRBV7-7 combines with J gene TRBJ2-1; unclear D gene. The CDR3 totals 15 residues. From germline, CDR1 is SSHAT and CDR2 FNYEAQ (reference sequence). V gave up 1 base and J gave up 3 bases, with 10 bases separating them. CDR3 nucleotide sequence: TGTGCCAGCAGCTTAGGTGCGACCAGCTACAATGAGCAGTTCTTC. Translated, it gives CASSLGATSYNEQFF.

The DNA of the CDR3 is TGTGCCAGCAGTGATTTACTAGCGGACAGCTCCTACGAGCAGTACTTC. As protein: CASSDLLADSSYEQYF. The rearrangement joins TRBV6-1 to TRBJ2-5, with TRBD2 identical over 8 bases. Gene TRBJ2-7 matches the end of the DNA better, so the J call may be wrong. CDR3 length: 16 residues. Per germline, CDR1 MNHNS and CDR2 SASEGT.

This chain links TRBV6-7 with TRBJ1-4, with TRBD1 matching over 10 bases. TRBV6-7 is given ORF status, its function remaining uncertain. V lost 4 bases, J lost 6 bases, and 5 bases stayed unmatched. The CDR3 covers 15 residues. The CDR3 loop reads CASSCDRGRHEKLFF. DNA of the CDR3: TGTGCCAGCAGTTGCGACAGGGGGCGCCATGAAAAACTGTTTTTT.

This clone was found many times. The chain couples TRBV5-8 to TRBJ2-1; possibly TRBD2 for D (6 bases). Germline CDR1 reads SGHTS; CDR2 reads YDEGEE. The CDR3 totals 16 residues. V was trimmed by 4 bases and J by 7 bases, leaving 21 bases between them. Written as DNA, the CDR3 is TGTGCCAGCAGCCTGGTAGGGGAGGCCAGTTGGAATGAGCAGTTCTTC. This encodes CASSLVGEASWNEQFF.

The V and J genes are TRBV6-5 and TRBJ1-5; D gene uncertain. The germline V gene encodes CDR1 MNHEY and CDR2 SVGAGI. The CDR3 runs 14 residues. V lost 8 bases to trimming and J lost 6 bases, with 17 bases between them. This CDR3 is CASPLQALVQPQHF. Written as DNA, the CDR3 is TGTGCCAGCCCACTCCAGGCCCTTGTTCAGCCCCAGCATTTT.

The sample holds a few counts of this clone. V gene TRBV7-9 combines with J gene TRBJ1-5; weak D call: TRBD1 (5 bases). CDR3 length equals 14 residues. With 5 bases removed from V and 7 bases from J, the gap between germline ends came to 15 bases. Germline CDR1 is SEHNR and CDR2 is FQNEAQ (reference sequence). CDR3 in amino acids: CASSRDGGVQPQHF. The CDR3 bases are TGTGCCAGCAGCCGGGACGGAGGGGTACAGCCCCAGCATTTT.

The V and J genes are TRBV5-6 and TRBJ2-2; possible D gene TRBD2, 5 bases. The V gene's germline CDR1 is SGHDT and CDR2 YYEEEE. Trimming stripped 5 bases from V and 1 base from J, with 15 bases between. This CDR3 is built from 16 residues. Here the CDR3 reads CASRRWVGVNTGELFF. The CDR3 region has the DNA TGTGCCAGCAGGCGGTGGGTGGGAGTGAACACCGGGGAGCTGTTTTTT.

This clone was seen at least ten times. This rearrangement joins TRBV25-1 to TRBJ2-2; tentatively, D is TRBD2 (6 bases). The CDR3 loop spans 17 amino acids. The ends were cut back, 5 bases at V and 5 bases at J, with 21 bases in the middle. Germline CDR1 and CDR2: MGHDK and SYGVNS. The CDR3 spells CASSRGPGTGITGELFF. CDR3 DNA sequence: TGTGCCAGCAGTAGGGGCCCCGGGACTGGCATAACCGGGGAGCTGTTTTTT.

This sequence joins TRBV2 and TRBJ2-5; a weak D match, TRBD1 (6 bases). The V end lost 2 bases, the J end lost 3 bases, and 10 bases lay between the germline ends. Germline loops: CDR1 SNHLY, CDR2 FYNNEI. The CDR3 runs 14 residues. The CDR3 DNA reads as TGTGCCAGCAGTGAAACGGCAGGGGAAGAGACCCAGTACTTC. It specifies CASSETAGEETQYF.

J is TRBJ1-1 and V is TRBV27; D gene ambiguous. Deletions cut 2 bases from V and 3 bases from J, with 10 bases between. The germline V gene has CDR1 MNHEY and CDR2 SMNVEV (reference sequence). This CDR3 has 14 amino acids. The CDR3 DNA follows: TGTGCCAGCAGTTTAGAGTCGGGGTACACTGAAGCTTTCTTT. This gives the protein CASSLESGYTEAFF.

The J gene is TRBJ2-1, the V gene TRBV7-6, with a weak D call TRBD2 (6 bases). Germline V gene data show CDR1 as SGHVS and CDR2 as FNYEAQ. The CDR3 is 14 amino acids. V shed 5 bases and J shed 7 bases, with 15 bases lying between them. The CDR3 region has the DNA TGTGCCAGCAGCCCCGCCGGGGGTGCGAATGAGCAGTTCTTC. It codes for CASSPAGGANEQFF.

Comments on this clone: Other nucleotide sequences from this sample produce the same CDR3. V gene TRBV25-1 combines with J gene TRBJ2-7; tentative D call: TRBD2 (5 bases). This CDR3 contains 12 residues. The germline V and J ends were trimmed by 5 bases and 3 bases, with 8 bases remaining between them. The germline gives CDR1 MGHDK, CDR2 SYGVNS. Written as DNA, the CDR3 is TGTGCCAGCAGTCGGGGAAGCTACGAGCAGTACTTC. Translation: CASSRGSYEQYF.

CDR3 amino acids: CASSQGEDSYNEQFF. For the CDR3, the DNA is TGCGCCAGCAGCCAGGGGGAGGACAGCTACAATGAGCAGTTCTTC. V gene TRBV4-1 combines with J gene TRBJ2-1, with D tentatively TRBD1 or TRBD2 (6 bases each). Germline V lookup: CDR1 MGHRA, CDR2 YSYEKL. V was shortened by 3 bases and J by 3 bases, with 12 bases between the two germline ends. There are 15 residues in the CDR3.

The chain is built from TRBV28 and TRBJ2-2, with 13 bases matching TRBD2. V shed 5 bases, J shed 3 bases, and the junction held 9 bases outside the gene matches. Germline loops: CDR1 MDHEN, CDR2 SYDVKM. The CDR3 has 18 residues. The CDR3 DNA reads TGTGCCAGCAGTCCCGGGACTAGCGGGGAGGTGGACACCGGGGAGCTGTTTTTT. This gives the protein CASSPGTSGEVDTGELFF.